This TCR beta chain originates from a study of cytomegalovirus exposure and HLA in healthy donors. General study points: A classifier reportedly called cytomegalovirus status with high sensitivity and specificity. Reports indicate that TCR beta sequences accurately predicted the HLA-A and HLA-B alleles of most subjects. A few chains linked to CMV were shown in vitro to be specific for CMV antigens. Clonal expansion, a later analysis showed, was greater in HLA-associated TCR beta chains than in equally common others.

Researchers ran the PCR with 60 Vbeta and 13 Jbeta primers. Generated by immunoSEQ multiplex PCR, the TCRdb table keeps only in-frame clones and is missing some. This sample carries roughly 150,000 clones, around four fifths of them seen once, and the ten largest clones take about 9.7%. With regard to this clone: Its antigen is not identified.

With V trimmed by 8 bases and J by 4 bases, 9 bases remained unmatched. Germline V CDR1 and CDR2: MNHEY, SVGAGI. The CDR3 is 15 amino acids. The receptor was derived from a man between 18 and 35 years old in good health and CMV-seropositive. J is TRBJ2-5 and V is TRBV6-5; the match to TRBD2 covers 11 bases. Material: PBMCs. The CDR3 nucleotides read TGTGCCAGCGGAGATACTAGCGGGAGTTCAGAGACCCAGTACTTC. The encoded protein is CASGDTSGSSETQYF.